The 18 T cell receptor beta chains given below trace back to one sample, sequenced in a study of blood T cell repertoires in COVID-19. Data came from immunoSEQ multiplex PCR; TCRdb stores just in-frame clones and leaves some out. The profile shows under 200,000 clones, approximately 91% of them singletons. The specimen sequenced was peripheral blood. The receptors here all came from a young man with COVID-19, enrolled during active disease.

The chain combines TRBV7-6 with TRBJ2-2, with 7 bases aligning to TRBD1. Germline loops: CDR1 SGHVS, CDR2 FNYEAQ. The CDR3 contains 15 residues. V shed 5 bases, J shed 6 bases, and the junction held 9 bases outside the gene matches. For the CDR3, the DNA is TGTGCCAGCAGCCTAATAGGCCAGGGGGCCGGGGAGCTGTTTTTT. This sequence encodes CASSLIGQGAGELFF. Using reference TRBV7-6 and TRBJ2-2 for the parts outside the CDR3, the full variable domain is GAGVSQSPRYKVTKRGQDVALRCDPISGHVSLYWYRQALGQGPEFLTYFNYEAQQDKSGLPNDRFSAERPEGSISTLTIQRTEQRDSAMYRCASSLIGQGAGELFFGEGSRLTVL.

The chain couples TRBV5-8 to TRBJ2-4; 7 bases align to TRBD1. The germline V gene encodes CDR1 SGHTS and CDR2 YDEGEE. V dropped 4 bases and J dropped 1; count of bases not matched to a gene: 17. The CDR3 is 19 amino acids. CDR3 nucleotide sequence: TGTGCCAGCAGCCCAAGACAGGGTCGGTTACAATGGGCCAAAAACATTCAGTACTTC. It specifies CASSPRQGRLQWAKNIQYF.

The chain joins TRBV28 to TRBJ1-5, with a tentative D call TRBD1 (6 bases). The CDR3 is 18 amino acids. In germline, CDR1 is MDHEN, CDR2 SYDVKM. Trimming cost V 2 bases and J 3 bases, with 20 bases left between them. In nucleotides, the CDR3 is TGTGCCAGCAGTTTACGGTCACAGGCGGCAGGGGCCAATCAGCCCCAGCATTTT. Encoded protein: CASSLRSQAAGANQPQHF.

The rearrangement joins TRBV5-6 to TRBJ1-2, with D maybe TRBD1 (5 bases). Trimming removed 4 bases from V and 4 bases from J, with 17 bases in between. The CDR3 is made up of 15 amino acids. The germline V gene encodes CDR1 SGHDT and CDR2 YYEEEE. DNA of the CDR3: TGTGCCAGCAGCCCGGGGGTGGTCTTTGGCTATGGCTACACCTTC. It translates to CASSPGVVFGYGYTF.

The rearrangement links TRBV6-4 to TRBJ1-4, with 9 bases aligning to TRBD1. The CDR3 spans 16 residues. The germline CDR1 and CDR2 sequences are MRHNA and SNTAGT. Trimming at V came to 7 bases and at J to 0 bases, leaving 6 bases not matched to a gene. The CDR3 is CASKGGQGATNEKLFF. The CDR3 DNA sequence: TGTGCCAGCAAAGGGGGACAGGGCGCAACTAATGAAAAACTGTTTTTT.

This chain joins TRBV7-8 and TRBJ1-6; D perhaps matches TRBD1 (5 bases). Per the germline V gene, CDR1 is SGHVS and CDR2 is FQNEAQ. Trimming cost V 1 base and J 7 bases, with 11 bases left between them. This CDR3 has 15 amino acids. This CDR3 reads CASSLGETVNSPLHF. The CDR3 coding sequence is TGTGCCAGCAGCTTAGGAGAGACAGTCAATTCACCCCTCCACTTT.

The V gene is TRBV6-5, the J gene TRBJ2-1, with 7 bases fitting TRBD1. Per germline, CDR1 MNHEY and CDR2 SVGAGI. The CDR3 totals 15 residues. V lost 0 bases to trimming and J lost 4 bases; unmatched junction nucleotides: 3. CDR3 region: CASSYSQGQYNEQFF. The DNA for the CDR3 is TGTGCCAGCAGTTACTCGCAGGGACAGTACAATGAGCAGTTCTTC.

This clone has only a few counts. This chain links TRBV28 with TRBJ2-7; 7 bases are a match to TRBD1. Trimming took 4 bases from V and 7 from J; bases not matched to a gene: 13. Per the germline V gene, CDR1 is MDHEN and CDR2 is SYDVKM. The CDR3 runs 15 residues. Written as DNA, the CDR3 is TGTGCCAGCAGTTCAGGGGACAGAATACTACGGGAGCAGTACTTC. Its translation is CASSSGDRILREQYF.

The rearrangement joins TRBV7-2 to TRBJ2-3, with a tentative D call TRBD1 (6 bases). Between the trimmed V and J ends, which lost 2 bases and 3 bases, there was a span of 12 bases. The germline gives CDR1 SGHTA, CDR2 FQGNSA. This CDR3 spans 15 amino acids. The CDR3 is CASSLPGQRTDTQYF. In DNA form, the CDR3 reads TGTGCCAGCAGCTTACCCGGACAGAGAACAGATACGCAGTATTTT.

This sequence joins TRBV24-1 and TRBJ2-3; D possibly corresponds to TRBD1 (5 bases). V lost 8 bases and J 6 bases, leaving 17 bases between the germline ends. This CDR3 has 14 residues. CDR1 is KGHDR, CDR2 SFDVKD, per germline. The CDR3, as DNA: TGTGCCACCAACCCCAGTGGGGCTGGCGATACGCAGTATTTT. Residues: CATNPSGAGDTQYF.

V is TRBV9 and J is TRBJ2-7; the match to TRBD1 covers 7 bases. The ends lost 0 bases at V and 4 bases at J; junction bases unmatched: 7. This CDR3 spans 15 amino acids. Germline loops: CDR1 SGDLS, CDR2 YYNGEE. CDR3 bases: TGTGCCAGCAGCGTAGGGACAGGCCGCATGTACGAGCAGTACTTC. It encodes CASSVGTGRMYEQYF.

The CDR3 nucleotides are TGCGCCAGCAGTCAAAAGACAGCGAACACTGAAGCTTTCTTT. Translating gives CASSQKTANTEAFF. V gene TRBV4-1 combines with J gene TRBJ1-1, with D perhaps matching TRBD1 (5 bases). From germline, CDR1 is MGHRA and CDR2 YSYEKL. This CDR3 is built from 14 residues. The V gene lost 6 bases and the J gene lost 1 base, with 12 bases spanning the gap.

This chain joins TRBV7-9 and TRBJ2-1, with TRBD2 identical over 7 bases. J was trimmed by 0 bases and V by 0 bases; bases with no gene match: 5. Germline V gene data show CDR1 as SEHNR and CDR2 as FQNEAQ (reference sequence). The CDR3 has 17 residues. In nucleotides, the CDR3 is TGTGCCAGCAGCTTAGCGGGTGGCGGGAGCTCCTACAATGAGCAGTTCTTC. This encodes CASSLAGGGSSYNEQFF.

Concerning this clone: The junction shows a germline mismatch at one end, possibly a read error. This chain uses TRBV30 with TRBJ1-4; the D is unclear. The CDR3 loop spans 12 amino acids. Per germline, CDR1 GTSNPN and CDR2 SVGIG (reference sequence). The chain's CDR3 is CAWSADQAKLLF. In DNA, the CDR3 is TGTGCCTGGAGTGCCGATCAGGCGAAACTGCTTTTT.

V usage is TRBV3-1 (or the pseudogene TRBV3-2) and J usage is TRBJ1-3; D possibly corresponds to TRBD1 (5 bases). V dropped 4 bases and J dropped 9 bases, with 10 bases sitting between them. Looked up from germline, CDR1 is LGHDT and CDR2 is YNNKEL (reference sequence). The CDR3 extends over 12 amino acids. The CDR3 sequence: CASSLYGGTIYF. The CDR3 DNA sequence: TGTGCCAGCAGCCTCTACGGGGGCACCATATATTTT.

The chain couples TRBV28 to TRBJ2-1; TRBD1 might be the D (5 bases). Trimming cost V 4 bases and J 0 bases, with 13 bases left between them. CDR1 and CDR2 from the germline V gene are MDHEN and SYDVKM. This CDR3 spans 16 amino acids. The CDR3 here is CASSSTGRSSYNEQFF. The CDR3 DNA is TGTGCCAGCAGTTCCACAGGACGGAGCTCCTACAATGAGCAGTTCTTC.

CDR3 sequence: CASSQSAEVVAGETGELFF. As DNA, the CDR3 is TGCGCCAGCAGTCAATCGGCGGAGGTGGTAGCGGGAGAAACCGGGGAGCTGTTTTTT. The rearrangement joins TRBV23-1 to TRBJ2-2; 9 bases fit TRBD2. TRBV23-1 is assigned to the ORF class and has an uncertain function. The CDR3 is 19 amino acids. V lost 0 bases and J lost 5; bases outside the gene matches: 13.

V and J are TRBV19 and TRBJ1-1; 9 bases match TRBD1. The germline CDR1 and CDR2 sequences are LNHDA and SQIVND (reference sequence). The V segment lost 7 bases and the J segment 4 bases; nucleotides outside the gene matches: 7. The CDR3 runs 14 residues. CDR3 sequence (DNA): TGTGCCAGTACCCTCGACAGGGGGGTCACTGAAGCTTTCTTT. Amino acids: CASTLDRGVTEAFF.